These 15 T cell receptor beta chains originate from one sample sequenced in a study of human T cells and chemical hapten exposure. Stated time point: patch test 1, 2 weeks after DPC sensitization. Treatment here: therapeutic diphenylcyclopropenone sensitization with weekly scalp DPC. Each CDR3 protein is one row after TCRdb ran MiXCR on the RACE reads. The sample records approximately 57,000 distinct CDR3 sequences, approximately 8.6% being singletons. The sample here was whole blood, taken in connection with sensitization to the hapten diphenylcyclopropenone (DPC). The receptors were sampled from a middle-aged woman with alopecia areata. Some clones in this sample may be carry-over from other donors' samples.

This clonotype was seen ten or more times. V and J are TRBV4-1 and TRBJ1-5; TRBD1 matches at 10 bases. The CDR3 length is 20 residues. V was clipped by 4 bases and J by 5 bases; unmatched bases: 20. CDR1 is MGHRA and CDR2 is YSYEKL in the germline V gene. CDR3 loop: CASSLEPRQGANGWYQPQHF. The CDR3 coding sequence is TGCGCCAGCAGCCTCGAACCCCGACAGGGGGCTAACGGGTGGTATCAGCCCCAGCATTTT.

There are many counts of this clonotype. The chain recombines TRBV3-1 with TRBJ2-7, with TRBD1 matching 7 bases. The CDR3 length is 14 residues. V gave up 5 bases and J gave up 5 bases; unmatched junction bases: 9. Germline V gene data show CDR1 as LGHDT and CDR2 as YNNKEL (reference sequence). CDR3 protein: CASSAQGSKDEQYF. Written as DNA, the CDR3 is TGTGCCAGCAGCGCACAGGGGAGCAAGGACGAGCAGTACTTC.

The V gene is TRBV2, the J gene TRBJ1-1; TRBD1 might be the D (6 bases). Between the trimmed V and J ends, which lost 8 bases and 4 bases, there was a span of 14 bases. In germline, CDR1 is SNHLY, CDR2 FYNNEI. This CDR3 is built from 13 residues. The chain's CDR3 is CASPTRTVTEAFF. For the CDR3, the DNA is TGTGCCAGCCCAACTCGGACAGTCACTGAAGCTTTCTTT.

This clonotype was detected many times. J is TRBJ2-1 and V is TRBV19; 11 bases agree with TRBD2. The CDR3 has 19 amino acids. V was clipped by 0 bases and J by 1 base; unmatched bases: 8. CDR1 and CDR2 from the germline V gene are LNHDA and SQIVND (reference sequence). The CDR3 protein is CASSIDRLAGGPSYNEQFF. CDR3 DNA sequence: TGTGCCAGTAGTATAGATCGGCTAGCGGGGGGCCCTTCCTACAATGAGCAGTTCTTC. The full variable domain, its missing parts supplied by reference TRBV19 and TRBJ2-1, is DGGITQSPKYLFRKEGQNVTLSCEQNLNHDAMYWYRQDPGQGLRLIYYSQIVNDFQKGDIAEGYSVSREKKESFPLTVTSAQKNPTAFYLCASSIDRLAGGPSYNEQFFGPGTRLTVL.

This clonotype has ten or more counts. The chain recombines TRBV30 with TRBJ1-3; tentative D call: TRBD1 (5 bases). In germline, CDR1 is GTSNPN, CDR2 SVGIG (reference sequence). This CDR3 has 13 amino acids. V was trimmed by 3 bases and J by 2 bases, leaving 8 bases between them. CDR3 in DNA: TGTGCCTGGAGCCAGACAGCTGGAAACACCATATATTTT. It specifies CAWSQTAGNTIYF.

The sample holds many counts of this clonotype. V usage is TRBV7-9 and J usage is TRBJ1-1; maybe TRBD1 (5 bases). There are 12 residues in the CDR3. The germline V gene encodes CDR1 SEHNR and CDR2 FQNEAQ (reference sequence). With 2 bases removed from V and 5 bases from J, the gap between germline ends came to 6 bases. CDR3: CASSLKGTEAFF. In nucleotides, the CDR3 is TGTGCCAGCAGCTTAAAGGGGACTGAAGCTTTCTTT. The whole variable domain, filled in from reference TRBV7-9 and TRBJ1-1, reads DTGVSQNPRHKITKRGQNVTFRCDPISEHNRLYWYRQTLGQGPEFLTYFQNEAQLEKSRLLSDRFSAERPKGSFSTLEIQRTEQGDSAMYLCASSLKGTEAFFGQGTRLTVV.

In this sample, this clonotype turned up a few times. The chain combines TRBV27 with TRBJ1-5; TRBD1 agrees at 7 bases. Germline V gene lookup returns CDR1 MNHEY and CDR2 SMNVEV (reference sequence). The CDR3 runs to 15 residues. Trimming removed 6 bases from V and 5 bases from J; junction bases left unmatched: 10. CDR3 sequence: CASRIRQGVDQPQHF. The CDR3 coding sequence is TGTGCCAGCAGGATCCGACAGGGAGTGGATCAGCCCCAGCATTTT.

V usage is TRBV5-8 and J usage is TRBJ2-1; possibly TRBD2 for D (6 bases). This CDR3 contains 16 residues. Germline CDR1 is SGHTS and CDR2 is YDEGEE. Trimming removed 4 bases from V and 0 bases from J, with 14 bases in between. The CDR3: CASSVGTVSSYNEQFF. The CDR3 coding sequence is TGTGCCAGCAGCGTCGGGACTGTGAGCTCCTACAATGAGCAGTTCTTC.

V usage is TRBV27 and J usage is TRBJ2-7, with 9 bases matching TRBD2. Germline CDR1 is MNHEY and CDR2 is SMNVEV (reference sequence). The J segment lost 1 base and the V segment lost 6 bases, leaving 1 base of the junction unmatched. The CDR3 has 13 residues. As DNA, the CDR3 is TGTGCCAGCAGAGCGGGGGGATCCTACGAGCAGTACTTC. Residues: CASRAGGSYEQYF.

This clonotype was counted many times. V gene TRBV12-5 combines with J gene TRBJ2-3, with D possibly TRBD1 on 5 matching bases. The germline CDR1 and CDR2 sequences are LGHNT and FRNRAP. V lost 5 bases and J 1 base, leaving 10 bases between the germline ends. CDR3 length: 14 residues. Written as DNA, the CDR3 is TGTGCTAGTGGTCCGAAGACAGGCACAGATACGCAGTATTTT. It codes for CASGPKTGTDTQYF. Together with reference TRBV12-5 and TRBJ2-3, the CDR3 gives the full variable domain: DARVTQTPRHKVTEMGQEVTMRCQPILGHNTVFWYRQTMMQGLELLAYFRNRAPLDDSGMPKDRFSAEMPDATLATLKIQPSEPRDSAVYFCASGPKTGTDTQYFGPGTRLTVL.

The V gene is TRBV6-2 or TRBV6-3, the J gene TRBJ1-5; 9 positions agree with TRBD1. V dropped 0 bases and J dropped 7; count of bases not matched to a gene: 7. The CDR3 covers 16 residues. Germline V gene sequence: CDR1 MNHEY, CDR2 SVGEGT. The CDR3 nucleotides read TGTGCCAGCAGTTACTCGGACAGGGGTTCGCAGCAGCCCCAGCATTTT. This translates into CASSYSDRGSQQPQHF.

In this sample, this clonotype turned up many times. The gene calls are TRBV7-2 and TRBJ1-1; 7 nucleotides line up with TRBD1. The CDR3 sequence is 18 residues long. J gave up 0 bases and V 1 base, and 11 bases lay outside the gene matches. Germline V gene data show CDR1 as SGHTA and CDR2 as FQGNSA. The CDR3 region is CASSLEGAGGGMNTEAFF. The CDR3 nucleotides are TGTGCCAGCAGCTTAGAGGGGGCGGGTGGAGGCATGAACACTGAAGCTTTCTTT.

The V call is TRBV4-3, the J call TRBJ2-1; maybe TRBD1 (5 bases). V lost 0 bases to trimming and J lost 4 bases, with 13 bases between them. Germline loops: CDR1 LGHNA, CDR2 YSLEER. The CDR3 spans 16 residues. The CDR3 DNA reads as TGCGCCAGCAGCCAAGATTCGCAGGGTGGATACAATGAGCAGTTCTTC. Protein product: CASSQDSQGGYNEQFF.

In its sample, this clonotype was seen many times. The chain is built from TRBV20-1 and TRBJ2-3, with TRBD1 matching over 8 bases. The V gene's germline CDR1 is DFQATT and CDR2 SNEGSKA (reference sequence). The CDR3 covers 14 residues. V lost 5 bases and J lost 2; bases outside the gene matches: 6. CDR3 sequence reads: CSAEDRGPTDTQYF. The CDR3 DNA is TGCAGTGCTGAAGACAGGGGACCCACAGATACGCAGTATTTT.

Ten or more counts support this clonotype. The gene calls are TRBV3-1 and TRBJ2-7; D is perhaps TRBD2 (6 bases). The V gene lost 2 bases and the J gene lost 3 bases, with 14 bases spanning the gap. The CDR3 has 15 amino acids. From germline, CDR1 is LGHDT and CDR2 YNNKEL (reference sequence). CDR3 DNA sequence: TGTGCCAGCAGCCAACGGGGCGGGGCCCACTACGAGCAGTACTTC. Translating gives CASSQRGGAHYEQYF.